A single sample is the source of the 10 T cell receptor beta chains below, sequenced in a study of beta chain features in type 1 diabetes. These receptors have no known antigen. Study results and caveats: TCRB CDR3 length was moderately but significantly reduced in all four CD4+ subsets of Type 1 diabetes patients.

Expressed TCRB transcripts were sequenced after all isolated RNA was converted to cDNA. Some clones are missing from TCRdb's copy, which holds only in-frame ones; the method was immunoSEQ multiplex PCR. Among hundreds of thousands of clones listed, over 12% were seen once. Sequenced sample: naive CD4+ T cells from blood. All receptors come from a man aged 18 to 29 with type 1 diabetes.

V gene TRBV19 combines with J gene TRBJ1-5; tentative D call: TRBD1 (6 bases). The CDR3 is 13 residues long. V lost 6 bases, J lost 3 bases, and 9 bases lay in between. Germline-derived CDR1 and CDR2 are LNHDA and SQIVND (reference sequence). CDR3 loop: CASRTGFNQPQHF. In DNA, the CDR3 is TGTGCCAGTAGAACAGGGTTCAATCAGCCCCAGCATTTT.

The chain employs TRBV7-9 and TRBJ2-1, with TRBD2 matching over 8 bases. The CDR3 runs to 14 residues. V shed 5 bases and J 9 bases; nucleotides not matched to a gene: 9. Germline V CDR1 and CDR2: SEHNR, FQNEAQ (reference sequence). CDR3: CASSTRLAGSEQFF. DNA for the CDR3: TGTGCCAGCAGCACGAGATTAGCGGGATCTGAGCAGTTCTTC.

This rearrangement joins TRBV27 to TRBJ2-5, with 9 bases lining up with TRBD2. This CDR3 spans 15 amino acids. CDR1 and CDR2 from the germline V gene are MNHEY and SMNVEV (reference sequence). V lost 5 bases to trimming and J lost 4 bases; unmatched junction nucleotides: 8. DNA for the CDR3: TGTGCCAGCAGTGTGCTCGCGGGGGGGATAGAGACCCAGTACTTC. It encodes CASSVLAGGIETQYF.

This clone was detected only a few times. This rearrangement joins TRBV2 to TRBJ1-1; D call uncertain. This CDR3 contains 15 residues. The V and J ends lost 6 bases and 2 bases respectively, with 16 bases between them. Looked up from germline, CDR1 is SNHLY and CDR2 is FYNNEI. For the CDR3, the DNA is TGTGCCAGCAGGGTCCGTCTAGGGAGTAACACTGAAGCTTTCTTT. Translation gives CASRVRLGSNTEAFF. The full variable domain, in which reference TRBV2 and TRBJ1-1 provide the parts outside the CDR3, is EPEVTQTPSHQVTQMGQEVILRCVPISNHLYFYWYRQILGQKVEFLVSFYNNEISEKSEIFDDQFSVERPDGSNFTLKIRSTKLEDSAMYFCASRVRLGSNTEAFFGQGTRLTVV.

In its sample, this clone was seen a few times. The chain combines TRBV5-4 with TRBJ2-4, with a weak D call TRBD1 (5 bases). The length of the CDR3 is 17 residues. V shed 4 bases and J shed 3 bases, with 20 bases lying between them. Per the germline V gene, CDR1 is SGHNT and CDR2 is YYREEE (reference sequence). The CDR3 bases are TGTGCCAGCAGCCCCCAACTCAATCAGGGATTCAAAAACATTCAGTACTTC. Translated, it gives CASSPQLNQGFKNIQYF.

Here the CDR3 reads CASSPLIIASTGNQPQHF. CDR3 nucleotide sequence: TGTGCCAGCAGCCCACTTATTATCGCCTCGACAGGCAATCAGCCCCAGCATTTT. The chain recombines TRBV7-8 with TRBJ1-5; D may be TRBD1 (5 bases). This CDR3 contains 18 residues. Germline values: CDR1 SGHVS, CDR2 FQNEAQ. V was shortened by 5 bases and J by 2 bases, with 22 bases between the two germline ends.

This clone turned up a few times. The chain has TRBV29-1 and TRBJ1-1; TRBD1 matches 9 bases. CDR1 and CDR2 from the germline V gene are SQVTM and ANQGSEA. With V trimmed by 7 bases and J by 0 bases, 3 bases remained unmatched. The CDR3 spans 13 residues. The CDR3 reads CSDRGRVNTEAFF. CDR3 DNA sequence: TGCAGCGACAGGGGGCGGGTGAACACTGAAGCTTTCTTT.

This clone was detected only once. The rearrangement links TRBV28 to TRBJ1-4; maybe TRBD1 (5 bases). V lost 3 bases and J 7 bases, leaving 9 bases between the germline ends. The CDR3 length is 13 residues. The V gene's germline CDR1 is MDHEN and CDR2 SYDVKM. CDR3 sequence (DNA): TGTGCCAGCAGTTTGCAACAGGCTGAAAAACTGTTTTTT. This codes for CASSLQQAEKLFF. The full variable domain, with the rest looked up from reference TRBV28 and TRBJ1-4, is DVKVTQSSRYLVKRTGEKVFLECVQDMDHENMFWYRQDPGLGLRLIYFSYDVKMKEKGDIPEGYSVSREKKERFSLILESASTNQTSMYLCASSLQQAEKLFFGSGTQLSVL.

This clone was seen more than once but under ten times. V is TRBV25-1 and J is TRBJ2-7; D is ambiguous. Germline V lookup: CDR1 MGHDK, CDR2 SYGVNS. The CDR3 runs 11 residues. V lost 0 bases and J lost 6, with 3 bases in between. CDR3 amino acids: CASSEYREQYF. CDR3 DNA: TGTGCCAGCAGTGAATACCGCGAGCAGTACTTC.

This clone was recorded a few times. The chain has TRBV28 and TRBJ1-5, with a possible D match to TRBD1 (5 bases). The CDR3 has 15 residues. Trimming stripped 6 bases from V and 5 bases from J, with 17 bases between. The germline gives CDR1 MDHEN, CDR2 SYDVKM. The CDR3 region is CASRLGGGGYQPQHF. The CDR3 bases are TGTGCCAGCAGGCTAGGTGGGGGAGGGTATCAGCCCCAGCATTTT.